Reported below is one T cell receptor beta chain. The data originate from a study of blood T cells in healthy people across ages. At the level of the study: The capture of about one barcoded beta molecule per two T cells was achieved by template switching.

The use of a sample-barcoded 5' primer and a J-beta primer mix characterized a second PCR of roughly 7 to 11 cycles. Individual samples furnished no less than 2.5 million CDR3-containing paired-end reads apiece. TCRdb independently ran MiXCR on the 5' RACE reads; one entry per CDR3 protein. The data contain roughly 680,000 distinct CDR3 sequences, around 49% of them singletons. Investigators took around 10 milliliters of peripheral blood from every donor. The CDR3 consists of 13 residues. V was cut by 1 base and J by 4 bases, with 7 bases left in between. The material sequenced was blood. The clonotype was recovered from a woman in her sixties in good health. The chain has TRBV12-3 or TRBV12-4 and TRBJ1-2; D is unclear. The CDR3 DNA is TGTGCCAGCAGTTTAGGTCAGCGCTATGGCTACACCTTC. This codes for CASSLGQRYGYTF.